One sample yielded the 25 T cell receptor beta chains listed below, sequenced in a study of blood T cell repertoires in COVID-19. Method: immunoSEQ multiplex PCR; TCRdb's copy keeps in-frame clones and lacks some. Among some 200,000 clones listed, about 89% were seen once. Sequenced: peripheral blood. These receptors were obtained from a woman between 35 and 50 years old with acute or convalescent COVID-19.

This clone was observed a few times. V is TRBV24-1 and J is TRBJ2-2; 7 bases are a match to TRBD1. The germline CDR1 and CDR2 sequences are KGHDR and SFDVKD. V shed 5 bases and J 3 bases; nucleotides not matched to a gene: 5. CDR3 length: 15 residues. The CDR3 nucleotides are TGTGCCACCAGTGTAGGGGGCGAGGACACCGGGGAGCTGTTTTTT. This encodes CATSVGGEDTGELFF.

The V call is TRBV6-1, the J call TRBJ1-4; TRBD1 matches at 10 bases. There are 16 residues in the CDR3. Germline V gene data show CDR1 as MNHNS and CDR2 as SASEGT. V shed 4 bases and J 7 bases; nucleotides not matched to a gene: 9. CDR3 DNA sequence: TGTGCCAGCAGTGTGAATTCCGGGACAGGGGTTGAAAAACTGTTTTTT. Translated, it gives CASSVNSGTGVEKLFF.

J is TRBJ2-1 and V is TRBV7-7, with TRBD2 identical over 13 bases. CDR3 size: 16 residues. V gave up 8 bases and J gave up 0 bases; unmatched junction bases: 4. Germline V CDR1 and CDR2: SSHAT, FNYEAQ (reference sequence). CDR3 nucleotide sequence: TGTGCCAGCTCAGGACTAGCGGGGGCCTCCTACAATGAGCAGTTCTTC. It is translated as CASSGLAGASYNEQFF.

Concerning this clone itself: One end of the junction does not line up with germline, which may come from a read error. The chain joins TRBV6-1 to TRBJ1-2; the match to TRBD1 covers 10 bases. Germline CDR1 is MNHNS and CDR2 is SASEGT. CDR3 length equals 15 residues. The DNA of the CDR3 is TGTGCCAGCCGTGACAGGGGGCGTATAGACTATGGCTACACCTTC. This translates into CASRDRGRIDYGYTF.

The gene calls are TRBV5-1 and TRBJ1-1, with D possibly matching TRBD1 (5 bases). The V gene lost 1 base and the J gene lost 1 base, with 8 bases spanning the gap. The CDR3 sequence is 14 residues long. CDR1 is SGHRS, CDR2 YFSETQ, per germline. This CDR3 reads CASSLLQANTEAFF. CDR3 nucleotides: TGCGCCAGCAGCTTGTTACAGGCGAACACTGAAGCTTTCTTT.

CDR3 loop: CASSTGYTEAFF. DNA for the CDR3: TGTGCCAGTTCGACAGGCTACACTGAAGCTTTCTTT. The chain has TRBV19 and TRBJ1-1; a possible D gene is TRBD1 (6 bases). This CDR3 has 12 residues. Germline V gene sequence: CDR1 LNHDA, CDR2 SQIVND (reference sequence). V was shortened by 8 bases and J by 3 bases, with 10 bases between the two germline ends.

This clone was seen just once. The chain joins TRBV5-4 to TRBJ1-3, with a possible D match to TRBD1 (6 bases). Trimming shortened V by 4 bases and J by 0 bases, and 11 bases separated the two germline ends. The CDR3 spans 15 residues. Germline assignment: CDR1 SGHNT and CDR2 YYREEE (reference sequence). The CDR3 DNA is TGTGCCAGCAGCGTTGACAGGAGCTCTGGAAACACCATATATTTT. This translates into CASSVDRSSGNTIYF. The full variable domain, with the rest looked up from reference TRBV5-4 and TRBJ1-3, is ETGVTQSPTHLIKTRGQQVTLRCSSQSGHNTVSWYQQALGQGPQFIFQYYREEENGRGNFPPRFSGLQFPNYSSELNVNALELDDSALYLCASSVDRSSGNTIYFGEGSWLTVV.

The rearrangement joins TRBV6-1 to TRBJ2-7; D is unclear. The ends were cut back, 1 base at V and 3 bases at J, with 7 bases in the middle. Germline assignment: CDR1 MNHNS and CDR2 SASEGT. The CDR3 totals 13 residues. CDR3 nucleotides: TGTGCCAGCAGTGAAGGACATCGCTACGAGCAGTACGTC. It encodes CASSEGHRYEQYV.

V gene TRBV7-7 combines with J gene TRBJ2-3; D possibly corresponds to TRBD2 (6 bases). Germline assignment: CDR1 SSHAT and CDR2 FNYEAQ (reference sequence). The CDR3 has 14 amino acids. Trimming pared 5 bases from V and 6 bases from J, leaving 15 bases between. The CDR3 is CASSRGTQGDTQYF. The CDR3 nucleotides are TGTGCCAGCAGCCGAGGGACTCAAGGGGATACGCAGTATTTT.

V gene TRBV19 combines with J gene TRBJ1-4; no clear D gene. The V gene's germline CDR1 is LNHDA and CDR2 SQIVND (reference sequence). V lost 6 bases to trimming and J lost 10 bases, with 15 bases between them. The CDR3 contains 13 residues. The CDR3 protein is CASSVQNVGKLFF. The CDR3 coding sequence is TGTGCCAGTAGCGTACAGAACGTTGGAAAACTGTTTTTT.

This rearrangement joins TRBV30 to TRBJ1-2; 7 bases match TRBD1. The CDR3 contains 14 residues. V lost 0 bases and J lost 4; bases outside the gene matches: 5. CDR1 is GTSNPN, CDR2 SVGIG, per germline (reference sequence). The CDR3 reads CAWSVWDSTYGYTF. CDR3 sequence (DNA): TGTGCCTGGAGTGTCTGGGACAGTACCTATGGCTACACCTTC.

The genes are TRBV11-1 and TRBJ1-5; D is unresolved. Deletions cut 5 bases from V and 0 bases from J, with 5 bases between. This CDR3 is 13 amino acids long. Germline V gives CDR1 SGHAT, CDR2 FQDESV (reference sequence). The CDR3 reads CASSRHSNQPQHF. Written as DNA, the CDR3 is TGTGCCAGCAGCCGACATAGCAATCAGCCCCAGCATTTT. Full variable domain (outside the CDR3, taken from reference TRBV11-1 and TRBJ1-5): EAEVAQSPRYKITEKSQAVAFWCDPISGHATLYWYRQILGQGPELLVQFQDESVVDDSQLPKDRFSAERLKGVDSTLKIQPAELGDSAMYLCASSRHSNQPQHFGDGTRLSIL.

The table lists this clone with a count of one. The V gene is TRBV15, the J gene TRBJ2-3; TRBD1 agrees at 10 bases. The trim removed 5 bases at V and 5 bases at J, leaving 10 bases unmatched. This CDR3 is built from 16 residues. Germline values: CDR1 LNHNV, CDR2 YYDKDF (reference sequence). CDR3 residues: CATSPRDRGSQDTQYF. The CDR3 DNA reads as TGTGCCACCAGCCCAAGGGACAGGGGTTCTCAAGATACGCAGTATTTT.

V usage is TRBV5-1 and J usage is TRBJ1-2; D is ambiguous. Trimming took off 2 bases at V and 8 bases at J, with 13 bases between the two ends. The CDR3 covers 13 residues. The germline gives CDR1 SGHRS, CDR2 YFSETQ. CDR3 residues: CASSLKVPGGYTF. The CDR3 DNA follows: TGCGCCAGCAGCTTAAAGGTGCCCGGGGGCTACACCTTC.

CDR3 sequence (DNA): TGTGCCAGCAGCTTGGGGGGGCCAGGTGAGCAGTTCTTC. Translated: CASSLGGPGEQFF. V and J are TRBV5-4 and TRBJ2-1, with a weak D call TRBD1 (6 bases). V lost 0 bases and J 9 bases, leaving 10 bases between the germline ends. Germline CDR1 SGHNT, CDR2 YYREEE (reference sequence). The CDR3 covers 13 residues.

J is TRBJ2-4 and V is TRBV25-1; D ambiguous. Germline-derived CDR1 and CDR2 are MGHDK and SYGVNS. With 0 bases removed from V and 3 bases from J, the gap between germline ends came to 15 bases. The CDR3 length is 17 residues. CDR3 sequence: CASSEYFRSSDKNIQYF. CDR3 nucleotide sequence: TGTGCCAGCAGTGAATACTTCCGGTCTAGTGACAAAAACATTCAGTACTTC.

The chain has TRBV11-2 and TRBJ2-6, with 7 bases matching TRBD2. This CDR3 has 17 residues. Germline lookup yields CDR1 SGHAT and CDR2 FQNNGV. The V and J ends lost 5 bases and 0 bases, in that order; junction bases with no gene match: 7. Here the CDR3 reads CASSRPGGYSGANVLTF. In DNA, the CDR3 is TGTGCCAGCAGCCGTCCCGGGGGGTACTCTGGGGCCAACGTCCTGACTTTC.

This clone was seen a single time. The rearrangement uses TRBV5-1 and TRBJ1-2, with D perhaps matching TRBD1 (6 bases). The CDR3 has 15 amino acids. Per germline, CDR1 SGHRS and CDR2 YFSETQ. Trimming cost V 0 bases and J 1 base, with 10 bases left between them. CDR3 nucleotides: TGCGCCAGCAGCTTGGTGTCGGACAGTAACTATGGCTACACCTTC. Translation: CASSLVSDSNYGYTF.

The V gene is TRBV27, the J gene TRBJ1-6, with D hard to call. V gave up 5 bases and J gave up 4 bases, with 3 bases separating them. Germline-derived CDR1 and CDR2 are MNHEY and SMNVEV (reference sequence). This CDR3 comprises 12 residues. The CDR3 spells CASSQYNSPLHF. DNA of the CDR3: TGTGCCAGCAGTCAATATAATTCACCCCTCCACTTT.

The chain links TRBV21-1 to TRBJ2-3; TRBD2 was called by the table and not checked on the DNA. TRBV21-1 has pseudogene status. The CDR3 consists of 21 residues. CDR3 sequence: CASSKAKGLAGGLNSTDTQYF. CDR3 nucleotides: TGTGCCAGCAGCAAAGCGAAGGGACTAGCGGGGGGCCTCAATAGCACAGATACGCAGTATTTT.

CDR3 sequence (DNA): TGTGCCAGCAGCTCGACCACAGATCAGCCCCAGCATTTT. Its protein is CASSSTTDQPQHF. The rearrangement links TRBV11-2 to TRBJ1-5; no firm D call. CDR3 length: 13 residues. V was trimmed by 4 bases and J by 5 bases, leaving 9 bases between them. The germline V gene encodes CDR1 SGHAT and CDR2 FQNNGV. Complete variable domain (other parts from reference TRBV11-2 and TRBJ1-5): EAGVAQSPRYKIIEKRQSVAFWCNPISGHATLYWYQQILGQGPKLLIQFQNNGVVDDSQLPKDRFSAERLKGVDSTLKIQPAKLEDSAVYLCASSSTTDQPQHFGDGTRLSIL.

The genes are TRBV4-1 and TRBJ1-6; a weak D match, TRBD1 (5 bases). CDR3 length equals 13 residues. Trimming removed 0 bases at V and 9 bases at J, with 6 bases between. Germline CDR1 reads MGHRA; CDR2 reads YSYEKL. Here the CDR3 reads CASSQDQGSPLHF. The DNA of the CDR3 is TGCGCCAGCAGCCAAGATCAGGGTTCACCCCTCCACTTT.

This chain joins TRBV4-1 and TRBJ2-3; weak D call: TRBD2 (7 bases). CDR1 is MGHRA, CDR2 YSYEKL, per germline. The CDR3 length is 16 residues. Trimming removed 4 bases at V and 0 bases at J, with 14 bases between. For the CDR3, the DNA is TGCGCCAGCAGCCCGGGGGGCCCGCCTAGCACAGATACGCAGTATTTT. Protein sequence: CASSPGGPPSTDTQYF.

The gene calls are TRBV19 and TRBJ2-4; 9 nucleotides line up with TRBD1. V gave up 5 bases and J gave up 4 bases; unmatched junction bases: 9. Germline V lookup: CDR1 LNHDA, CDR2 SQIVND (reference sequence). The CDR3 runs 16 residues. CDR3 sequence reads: CASSAYRDRAKNIQYF. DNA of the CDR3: TGTGCCAGTAGTGCATACCGGGACAGGGCTAAAAACATTCAGTACTTC.

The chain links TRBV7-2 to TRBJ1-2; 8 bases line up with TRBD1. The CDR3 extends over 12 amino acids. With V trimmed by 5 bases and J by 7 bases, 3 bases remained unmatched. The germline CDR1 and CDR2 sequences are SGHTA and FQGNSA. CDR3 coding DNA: TGTGCCAGCAGCCCGGACAGGGCTGGCTACACCTTC. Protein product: CASSPDRAGYTF.